These 3 T cell receptor beta chains were sequenced from one sample in a study of T-cell reconstitution after alpha-beta-depleted transplantation in children. For TCRbeta, the library was prepared with unique molecular identifiers. TCRdb re-derived calls from the PCR reads in MiXCR, one entry per CDR3 protein. Among some 490,000 distinct CDR3 sequences listed, approximately 12% were seen once. The starting material was PBMCs from the stem cell graft donor, obtained from the stem cell graft. The source of these receptors is a human donor who donated a stem cell graft to a child with combined immunodeficiency.

This clonotype was recorded at least ten times. The chain is built from TRBV5-5 and TRBJ2-1, with 11 bases aligning to TRBD2. Germline V lookup: CDR1 SGHKS, CDR2 YYEKEE (reference sequence). Unmatched junction bases numbered 4, after V lost 5 bases and J lost 0 bases. The CDR3 consists of 16 residues. CDR3 nucleotide sequence: TGTGCCAGCAGACCGGGACTAGCGGTCTCCTACAATGAGCAGTTCTTC. It specifies CASRPGLAVSYNEQFF.

This clonotype was detected ten times or more. The chain recombines TRBV15 with TRBJ2-5, with 9 bases that match TRBD2. The CDR3 totals 15 residues. Germline-derived CDR1 and CDR2 are LNHNV and YYDKDF (reference sequence). V was clipped by 1 base and J by 4 bases; unmatched bases: 4. The CDR3 protein is CATSRGSGGGETQYF. The CDR3 nucleotides read TGTGCCACCAGCAGAGGTAGCGGGGGAGGAGAGACCCAGTACTTC.

This clonotype was counted at least ten times. The rearrangement links TRBV6-2 or TRBV6-3 to TRBJ1-6; D is uncertain. The germline V and J ends were trimmed by 6 bases and 7 bases, with 7 bases remaining between them. The CDR3 covers 12 residues. CDR1 MNHEY and CDR2 SVGEGT come from the germline V gene. CDR3 sequence (DNA): TGTGCCAGCAGAACCGTGAATTCACCCCTCCACTTT. Its translation is CASRTVNSPLHF.